This T cell receptor (beta chain) was identified during a study of T cell responses to AZD1222 COVID-19 vaccine. Study findings and constraints: Females made up more of the donors, who were largely white British, and clonal diversity may have come out too low. Once two AZD1222 doses were given, Spike-specific TCR breadth and depth went up. At study baseline, merely five or six AZD1222 recipients were seropositive.

Germline V gene lookup returns CDR1 SGHDT and CDR2 YYEEEE. V shed 0 bases and J shed 2 bases, with 8 bases lying between them. The CDR3 sequence is 14 residues long. In regard to this clone: What it recognizes is unknown.

Data came from immunoSEQ multiplex PCR; TCRdb stores just in-frame clones and leaves some out. Here the sample spans 210,000 or so clones, around 94% being singletons. The TCR sequence derives from an adult who received the MenACWY meningococcal vaccine as a control. The rearrangement joins TRBV5-6 to TRBJ2-5; D remains ambiguous. Sequencing used peripheral blood, obtained 28 days after the second dose of the MenACWY control vaccine. CDR3 protein: CASSLGLDQETQYF. The CDR3, as DNA: TGTGCCAGCAGCTTGGGGCTAGATCAAGAGACCCAGTACTTC. The variable domain in full, with the rest retrieved from reference TRBV5-6 and TRBJ2-5, is DAGVTQSPTHLIKTRGQQVTLRCSPKSGHDTVSWYQQALGQGPQFIFQYYEEEERQRGNFPDRFSGHQFPNYSSELNVNALLLGDSALYLCASSLGLDQETQYFGPGTRLLVL.